Reported below is one T cell receptor (beta chain). Its antigen is unknown. The junction does not match germline at one end; this may be a read error. This sample is drawn from a study of tumor and adjacent non-tumor tissue in lung cancer. Notes on the study in general: Significantly higher TCR diversity was found in tumor than normal lung. Top 100 clones took a larger repertoire share in normal lung. Shorter survival was associated with higher TCR diversity in tumors.

No cell sorting was done before RNA was extracted from the tissue. The CDR3 contains 13 residues. Germline CDR1 reads SQVTM; CDR2 reads ANQGSEA. The library came from three nested PCR rounds adapted from ARM-PCR protocols. TCRdb passed the multiplex PCR reads through MiXCR, listing each CDR3 protein once. The data contain about 75,000 distinct CDR3 sequences, 60% to 80% of them seen just once; the ten biggest clones take up about 12%. The chain carries TRBV29-1 and TRBJ1-2; TRBD1 agrees at 8 bases. Sequenced input: lung tumor tissue. This sequence was found in a woman aged 50 to 60 with non-small cell lung cancer. The CDR3 here is CIVERQGAYGYTF. The CDR3 nucleotides read TGCATCGTCGAACGGCAGGGGGCTTATGGTTACACCTTC.